A single sample gave rise to the 11 T cell receptor beta chains below, sequenced in a study of blood T cell repertoires in COVID-19. Sequenced by immunoSEQ multiplex PCR; TCRdb stores in-frame clones only, minus some. The sample holds around 270,000 clones; 75% to 90% are singletons and the top ten take roughly 5%. Material for sequencing was peripheral blood. These receptors were taken from a man in his forties or fifties with acute or convalescent COVID-19.

The chain has TRBV11-2 and TRBJ2-5; 9 bases match TRBD1. The CDR3 is 15 residues long. CDR1 is SGHAT and CDR2 is FQNNGV in the germline V gene. The junction had 8 bases not matched to a gene; V was cut back by 5 bases and J by 4 bases. CDR3 residues: CASSITGGRRETQYF. The CDR3 region has the DNA TGTGCCAGCAGCATCACAGGGGGCAGAAGAGAGACCCAGTACTTC.

The chain combines TRBV25-1 with TRBJ1-2; no clear D. The germline CDR1 and CDR2 sequences are MGHDK and SYGVNS. V shed 4 bases and J shed 8 bases, with 8 bases lying between them. This CDR3 region has 11 residues. CDR3 in DNA: TGTGCCAGCAGTGCTACTATGGGCTACACCTTC. Its protein is CASSATMGYTF.

This sequence joins TRBV2 and TRBJ1-1; perhaps TRBD1 as D (6 bases). The CDR3 is made up of 13 amino acids. The V end lost 4 bases, the J end lost 8 bases, and 14 bases lay between the germline ends. The germline gives CDR1 SNHLY, CDR2 FYNNEI. Here the CDR3 DNA reads TGTGCCAGCAGTGTTCAGGGGTTGGGCGAAGCTTTCTTT. Protein sequence: CASSVQGLGEAFF.

The V call is TRBV4-1, the J call TRBJ2-1, with 9 nucleotides matching TRBD1. V lost 0 bases and J lost 2; bases outside the gene matches: 11. Germline CDR1 MGHRA, CDR2 YSYEKL. This CDR3 region has 19 residues. DNA for the CDR3: TGCGCCAGCAGCCAAGAATCGGCGATACAGGGGGCTACCTACAATGAGCAGTTCTTC. It encodes CASSQESAIQGATYNEQFF.

The chain recombines TRBV11-2 with TRBJ2-1; 10 nucleotides line up with TRBD1. V dropped 4 bases and J dropped 8; count of bases not matched to a gene: 14. The CDR3 loop spans 17 amino acids. Germline V gives CDR1 SGHAT, CDR2 FQNNGV. CDR3 sequence reads: CASSSLSGTGDWDEQFF. In DNA form, the CDR3 reads TGTGCCAGCAGCTCCCTATCCGGGACAGGGGATTGGGATGAGCAGTTCTTC. Full variable domain (rest looked up from reference TRBV11-2 and TRBJ2-1): EAGVAQSPRYKIIEKRQSVAFWCNPISGHATLYWYQQILGQGPKLLIQFQNNGVVDDSQLPKDRFSAERLKGVDSTLKIQPAKLEDSAVYLCASSSLSGTGDWDEQFFGPGTRLTVL.

This chain joins TRBV25-1 and TRBJ2-7; 9 positions match TRBD2. V shed 8 bases, J shed 9 bases, and the junction held 11 bases outside the gene matches. The CDR3 runs 13 residues. Germline CDR1 and CDR2: MGHDK and SYGVNS. This CDR3 is CASAGGPLGRQYF. The CDR3 DNA reads as TGTGCCAGCGCGGGGGGGCCTCTAGGTCGGCAGTACTTC.

This clone has only one observation. The rearrangement links TRBV5-6 to TRBJ1-1, with D possibly matching TRBD1 (6 bases). CDR1 SGHDT and CDR2 YYEEEE come from the germline V gene. This CDR3 is built from 17 residues. Trimming pared 8 bases from V and 1 base from J, leaving 24 bases between. CDR3 loop: CARTNPRWDTGNTEAFF. The CDR3 DNA sequence: TGTGCCAGGACGAACCCGAGGTGGGACACCGGGAACACTGAAGCTTTCTTT.

CDR3 sequence reads: CASSLALAGSYEQYF. The CDR3 nucleotides read TGTGCCAGCAGCTTAGCCCTAGCGGGGTCCTACGAGCAGTACTTC. V gene TRBV7-9 combines with J gene TRBJ2-7; 9 positions agree with TRBD2. Germline loops: CDR1 SEHNR, CDR2 FQNEAQ (reference sequence). This CDR3 spans 15 amino acids. The V segment lost 0 bases and the J segment 1 base; nucleotides outside the gene matches: 1.

The rearrangement joins TRBV12-5 to TRBJ2-1; maybe TRBD2 (7 bases). The germline V gene has CDR1 LGHNT and CDR2 FRNRAP. Trimming pared 2 bases from V and 2 bases from J, leaving 10 bases between. This CDR3 is 15 amino acids long. The CDR3 spells CASGLRGAAYNEQFF. CDR3 nucleotides: TGTGCTAGTGGTTTGCGGGGGGCCGCCTACAATGAGCAGTTCTTC.

In this sample, this clone turned up a few times. The chain carries TRBV14 and TRBJ1-2, with D possibly TRBD1 on 6 matching bases. This CDR3 is built from 15 residues. V lost 3 bases and J 7 bases, leaving 18 bases between the germline ends. CDR1 is SGHDN and CDR2 is FVKESK in the germline V gene. The CDR3 here is CASSHVPGVPTGYTF. The CDR3 region has the DNA TGTGCCAGCAGCCACGTACCAGGGGTTCCGACTGGCTACACCTTC.

The CDR3 loop reads CASSLAWGGARNTEAFF. The CDR3 region has the DNA TGTGCCAGCAGCTTAGCGTGGGGGGGCGCGAGGAACACTGAAGCTTTCTTT. This chain connects TRBV7-8 to TRBJ1-1; perhaps TRBD1 as D (6 bases). This CDR3 is 17 amino acids long. Trimming left V 0 bases short and J 1 base short, with 15 bases between. Looked up from germline, CDR1 is SGHVS and CDR2 is FQNEAQ. Based on the CDR3 plus reference TRBV7-8 and TRBJ1-1, the full variable domain is GAGVSQSPRYKVAKRGQDVALRCDPISGHVSLFWYQQALGQGPEFLTYFQNEAQLDKSGLPSDRFFAERPEGSVSTLKIQRTQQEDSAVYLCASSLAWGGARNTEAFFGQGTRLTVV.